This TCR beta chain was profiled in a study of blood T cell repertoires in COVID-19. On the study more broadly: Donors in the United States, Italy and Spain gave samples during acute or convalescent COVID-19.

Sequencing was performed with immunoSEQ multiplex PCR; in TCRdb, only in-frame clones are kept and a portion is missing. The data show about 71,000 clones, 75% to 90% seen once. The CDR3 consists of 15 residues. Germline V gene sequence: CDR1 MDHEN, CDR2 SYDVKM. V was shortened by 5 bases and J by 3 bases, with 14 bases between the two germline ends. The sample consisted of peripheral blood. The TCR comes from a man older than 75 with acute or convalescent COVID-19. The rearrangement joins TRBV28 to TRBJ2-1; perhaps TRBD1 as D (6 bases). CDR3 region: CASSVTGSVYNEQFF. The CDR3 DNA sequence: TGTGCCAGCAGTGTCACAGGGTCGGTCTACAATGAGCAGTTCTTC. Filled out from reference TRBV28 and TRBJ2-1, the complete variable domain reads DVKVTQSSRYLVKRTGEKVFLECVQDMDHENMFWYRQDPGLGLRLIYFSYDVKMKEKGDIPEGYSVSREKKERFSLILESASTNQTSMYLCASSVTGSVYNEQFFGPGTRLTVL.